Sequencing of this TCR beta chain was carried out in a study of blood T cell repertoires in COVID-19. Study at large: T cells, B-cell-depleted T cells, or PBMCs supplied cDNA or gDNA.

V was clipped by 2 bases and J by 6 bases, with 10 bases between them. The CDR3 is 13 residues long. Germline CDR1 reads SGDLS; CDR2 reads YYNGEE. Sequencing was performed with immunoSEQ multiplex PCR; in TCRdb, only in-frame clones are kept and a portion is missing. The data hold tens of thousands of clones, with over 75% observed a single time. This TCR was sampled from a human donor in a cohort sampled during active COVID-19. The chain employs TRBV9 and TRBJ2-3; D is unresolved. Sequences were obtained from peripheral blood. The CDR3 loop is CASSVRVVDTQYF. For the CDR3, the DNA is TGTGCCAGCAGCGTCCGGGTTGTGGATACGCAGTATTTT.